Only one count was recorded for the clone carrying this T cell receptor beta chain. The antigen is unknown. The sample originates from a study of human T cells and chemical hapten exposure. The overall study: Alopecia universalis, totalis or areata was present in patients who were mostly female. TCR yield per sample varied, mainly due to pooled library volumes.

Study observations and caveats: More PT1 expanded TCRs went with higher patch test scores. Significantly more large CDR3 similarity clusters arose among expanded TCRs than among controls.

As for time point: patch test 1, 2 weeks after DPC sensitization. Treatment described: therapeutic diphenylcyclopropenone sensitization with weekly scalp DPC. From germline, CDR1 is LGHNA and CDR2 YSLEER. Trimming at V came to 0 bases and at J to 1 base, leaving 6 bases not matched to a gene. CDR3 size: 17 residues. TCRdb reanalysed the RACE reads using MiXCR and keeps one entry per CDR3 protein. Of some 340,000 distinct CDR3 sequences listed, around 7% are singletons. The input for sequencing was whole blood, taken in connection with sensitization to the hapten diphenylcyclopropenone (DPC). This TCR came from a young woman with alopecia areata. Some clones in this sample may be carry-over from other donors' samples. The V and J genes are TRBV4-3 and TRBJ2-4; 7 nucleotides agree with TRBD1. In nucleotides, the CDR3 is TGCGCCAGCAGCCAAGAAATCCCACAGGGGGCCAAAAACATTCAGTACTTC. Protein sequence: CASSQEIPQGAKNIQYF.